This T cell receptor beta chain was recorded in a study of CD8 T cells in ankylosing spondylitis. Study-level points and caveats: Some motif variants were previously reported in reactive arthritis synovial fluid and blood. Reported data indicate significant enrichment of disease-linked clones within matched ankylosing spondylitis synovial fluid. Blood of patients with ankylosing spondylitis appeared to be characterized by a TCR beta motif of several highly homologous variants. With a CD8+ phenotype, disease-linked clones were relatively rare in peripheral blood.

The CDR3 has 14 amino acids. V lost 6 bases, J lost 2 bases, and 12 bases lay in between. Making the TCR beta libraries involved quantitative 5'-RACE with molecular barcodes. Each CDR3 protein is one row after TCRdb ran MiXCR on the 5' RACE reads. The data show approximately 220,000 distinct CDR3 sequences, with 18% seen just once and about 42% held by the top ten. In its sample, this clonotype was seen many times. Its cognate antigen is unknown. Sequencing was done on a sample of blood, either unsorted or a sorted T cell fraction (not recorded which). The V call is TRBV12-3 or TRBV12-4, the J call TRBJ2-3; TRBD1 might be the D (5 bases). This receptor was obtained from a male donor with ankylosing spondylitis. The DNA for the CDR3 is TGTGCCAGCAGCAACGGACATTCCACAGATACGCAGTATTTT. This gives the protein CASSNGHSTDTQYF.